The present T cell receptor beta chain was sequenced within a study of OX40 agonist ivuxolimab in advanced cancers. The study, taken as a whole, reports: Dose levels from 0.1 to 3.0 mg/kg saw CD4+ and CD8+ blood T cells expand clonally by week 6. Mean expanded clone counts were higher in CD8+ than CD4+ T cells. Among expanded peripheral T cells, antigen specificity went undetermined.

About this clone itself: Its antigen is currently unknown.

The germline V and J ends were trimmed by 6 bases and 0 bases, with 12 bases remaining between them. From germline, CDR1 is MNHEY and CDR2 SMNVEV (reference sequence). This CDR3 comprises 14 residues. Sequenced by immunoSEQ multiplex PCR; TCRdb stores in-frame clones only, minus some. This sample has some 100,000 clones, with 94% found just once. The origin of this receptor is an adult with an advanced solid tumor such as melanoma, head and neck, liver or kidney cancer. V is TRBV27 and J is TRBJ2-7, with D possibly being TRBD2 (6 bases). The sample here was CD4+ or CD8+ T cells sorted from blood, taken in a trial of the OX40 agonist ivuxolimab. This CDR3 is CASRLGLNSYEQYF. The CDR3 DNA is TGTGCCAGCAGATTGGGACTGAACTCCTACGAGCAGTACTTC.